This TCR beta chain came from a study of CD8+CD57+ T cells in acquired aplastic anemia. The CDR3 totals 16 residues. Trimming at V came to 0 bases and at J to 8 bases, leaving 8 bases not matched to a gene. CDR1 and CDR2 from the germline V gene are DFQATT and SNEGSKA (reference sequence). TCR beta VDJ and CDR3 profiles were obtained from a genomic DNA template. TCRdb reprocessed the reads via MiXCR and lists one record per CDR3 protein. Among 250,000 or so distinct CDR3 sequences listed, more than 40% were seen once. The sequenced patients had an expansion of CD8+CD57+ cells seen by flow cytometry. This sequence originates from a human donor with aplastic anemia. The source material was sorted CD4+, CD8+, or CD8+CD57+ T cells (not recorded which) from PBMCs. The rearrangement joins TRBV20-1 to TRBJ2-1, with 12 bases aligning to TRBD2. CDR3 nucleotide sequence: TGCAGTGCTAGAGACCGACTAGCGGGAGTCGTCGATGAGCAGTTCTTC. It specifies CSARDRLAGVVDEQFF.